The present T cell receptor (beta chain) was sequenced within a study of OX40 agonist ivuxolimab in advanced cancers. Libraries were prepared by immunoSEQ multiplex PCR; TCRdb keeps only in-frame clonotypes and omits some of them. The table includes 75,000 or so clones, less than 90% detected once. The source is an adult with an advanced solid tumor such as melanoma, head and neck, liver or kidney cancer. This sample comprised CD4+ or CD8+ T cells sorted from blood, obtained in a trial of the OX40 agonist ivuxolimab.

In nucleotides, the CDR3 is TGTGCCAGCAGCTTTTCGGCTAGCTCCTACGAGCAGTACTTC. Amino acids: CASSFSASSYEQYF. This rearrangement joins TRBV11-3 to TRBJ2-7; D ambiguous. The CDR3 consists of 14 residues. Germline V gene lookup returns CDR1 SGHNT and CDR2 YENEEA. Trimming stripped 3 bases from V and 0 bases from J, with 9 bases between.